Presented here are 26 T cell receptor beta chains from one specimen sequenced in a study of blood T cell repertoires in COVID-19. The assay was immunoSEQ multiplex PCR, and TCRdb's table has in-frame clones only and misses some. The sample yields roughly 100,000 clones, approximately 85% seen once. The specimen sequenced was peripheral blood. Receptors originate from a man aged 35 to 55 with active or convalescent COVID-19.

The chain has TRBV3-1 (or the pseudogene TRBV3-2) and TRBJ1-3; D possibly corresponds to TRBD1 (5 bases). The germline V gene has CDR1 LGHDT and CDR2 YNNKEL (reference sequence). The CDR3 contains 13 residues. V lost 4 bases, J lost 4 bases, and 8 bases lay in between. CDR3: CASSPGGGNTIYF. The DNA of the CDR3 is TGTGCCAGCAGCCCCGGGGGGGGAAACACCATATATTTT.

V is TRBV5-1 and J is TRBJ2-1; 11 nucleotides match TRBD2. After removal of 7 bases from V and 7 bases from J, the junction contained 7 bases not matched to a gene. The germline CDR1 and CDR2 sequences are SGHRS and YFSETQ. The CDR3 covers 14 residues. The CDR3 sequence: CASFSGGAGNEQFF. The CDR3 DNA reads TGCGCCAGCTTTAGCGGGGGGGCCGGGAATGAGCAGTTCTTC.

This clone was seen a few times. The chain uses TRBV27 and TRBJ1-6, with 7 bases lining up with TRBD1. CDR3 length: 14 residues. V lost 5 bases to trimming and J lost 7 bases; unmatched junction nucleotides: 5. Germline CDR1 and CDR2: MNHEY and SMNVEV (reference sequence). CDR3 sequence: CASSPGTANSPLHF. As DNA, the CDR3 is TGTGCCAGCAGTCCCGGGACAGCGAATTCACCCCTCCACTTT.

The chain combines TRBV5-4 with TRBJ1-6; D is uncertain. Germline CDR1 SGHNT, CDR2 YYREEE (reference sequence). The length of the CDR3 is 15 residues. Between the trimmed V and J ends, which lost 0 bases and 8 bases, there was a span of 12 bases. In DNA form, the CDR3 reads TGTGCCAGCAGCTTGGCCTCATTACCAGATTCACCCCTCCACTTT. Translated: CASSLASLPDSPLHF.

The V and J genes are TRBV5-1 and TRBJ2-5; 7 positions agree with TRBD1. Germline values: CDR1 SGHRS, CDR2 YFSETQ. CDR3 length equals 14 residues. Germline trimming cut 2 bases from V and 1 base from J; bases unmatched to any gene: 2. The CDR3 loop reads CASSFDRAQETQYF. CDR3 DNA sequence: TGCGCCAGCAGCTTTGACAGGGCCCAAGAGACCCAGTACTTC.

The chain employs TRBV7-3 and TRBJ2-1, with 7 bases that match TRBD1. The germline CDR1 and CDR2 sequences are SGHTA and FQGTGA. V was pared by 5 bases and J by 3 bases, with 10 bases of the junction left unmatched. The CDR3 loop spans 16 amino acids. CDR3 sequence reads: CASSPQPGQIYNEQFF. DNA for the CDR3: TGTGCCAGCAGCCCACAACCGGGACAGATCTACAATGAGCAGTTCTTC. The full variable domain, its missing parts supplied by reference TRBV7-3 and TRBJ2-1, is GAGVSQTPSNKVTEKGKYVELRCDPISGHTALYWYRQSLGQGPEFLIYFQGTGAADDSGLPNDRFFAVRPEGSVSTLKIQRTERGDSAVYLCASSPQPGQIYNEQFFGPGTRLTVL.

The CDR3 DNA reads as TGTGCCACCAGCAGAGATAGTTGGCAGGGGGCTAGGGAAGCTTTCTTT. This codes for CATSRDSWQGAREAFF. This chain uses TRBV15 with TRBJ1-1, with 8 bases aligning to TRBD1. CDR1 and CDR2 from the germline V gene are LNHNV and YYDKDF (reference sequence). This CDR3 is built from 16 residues. V shed 0 bases and J 8 bases; nucleotides not matched to a gene: 11.

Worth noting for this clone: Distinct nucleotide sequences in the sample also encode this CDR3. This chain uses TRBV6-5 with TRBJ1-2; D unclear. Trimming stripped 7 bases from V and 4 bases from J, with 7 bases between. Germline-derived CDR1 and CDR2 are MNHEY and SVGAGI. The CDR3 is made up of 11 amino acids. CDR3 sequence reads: CASTNSYGYTF. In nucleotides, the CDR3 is TGTGCCAGCACCAACTCCTATGGCTACACCTTC.

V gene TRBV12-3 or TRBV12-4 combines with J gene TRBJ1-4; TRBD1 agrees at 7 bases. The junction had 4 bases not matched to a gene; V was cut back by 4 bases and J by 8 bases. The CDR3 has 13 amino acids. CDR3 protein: CASSSGGREKLFF. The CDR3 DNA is TGTGCCAGCAGTTCAGGGGGTAGGGAAAAACTGTTTTTT.

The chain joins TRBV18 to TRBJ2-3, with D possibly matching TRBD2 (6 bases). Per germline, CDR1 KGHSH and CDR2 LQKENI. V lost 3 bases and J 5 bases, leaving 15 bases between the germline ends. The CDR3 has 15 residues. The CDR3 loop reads CASSPLGDGGDTQYF. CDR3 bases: TGTGCCAGCTCACCTCTCGGGGACGGGGGAGATACGCAGTATTTT. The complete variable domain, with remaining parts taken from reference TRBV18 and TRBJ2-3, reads NAGVMQNPRHLVRRRGQEARLRCSPMKGHSHVYWYRQLPEEGLKFMVYLQKENIIDESGMPKERFSAEFPKEGPSILRIQQVVRGDSAAYFCASSPLGDGGDTQYFGPGTRLTVL.

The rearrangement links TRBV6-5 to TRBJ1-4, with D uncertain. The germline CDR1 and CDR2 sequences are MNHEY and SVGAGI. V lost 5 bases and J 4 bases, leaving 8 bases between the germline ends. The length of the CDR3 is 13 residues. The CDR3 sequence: CASSLQINEKLFF. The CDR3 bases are TGTGCCAGCAGTCTACAGATTAATGAAAAACTGTTTTTT.

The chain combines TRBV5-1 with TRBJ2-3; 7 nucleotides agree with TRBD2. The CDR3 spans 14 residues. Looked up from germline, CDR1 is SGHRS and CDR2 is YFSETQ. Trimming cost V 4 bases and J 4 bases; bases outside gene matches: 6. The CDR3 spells CASSRRGGSDTQYF. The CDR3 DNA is TGCGCCAGCAGCAGACGCGGGGGATCAGATACGCAGTATTTT.

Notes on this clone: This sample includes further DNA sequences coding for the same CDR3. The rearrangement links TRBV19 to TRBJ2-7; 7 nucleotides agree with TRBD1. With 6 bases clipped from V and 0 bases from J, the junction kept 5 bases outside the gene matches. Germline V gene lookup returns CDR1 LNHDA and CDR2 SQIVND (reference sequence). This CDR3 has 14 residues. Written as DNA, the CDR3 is TGTGCCAGTAGGAGACAGGGCAACTCCTACGAGCAGTACTTC. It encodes CASRRQGNSYEQYF.

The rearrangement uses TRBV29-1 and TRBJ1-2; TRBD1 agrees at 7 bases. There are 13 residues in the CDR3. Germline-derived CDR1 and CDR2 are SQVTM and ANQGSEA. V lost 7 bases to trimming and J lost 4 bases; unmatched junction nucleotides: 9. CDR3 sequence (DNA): TGCAGCGCTGGAGGGGGCGATGGCTATGGCTACACCTTC. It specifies CSAGGGDGYGYTF.

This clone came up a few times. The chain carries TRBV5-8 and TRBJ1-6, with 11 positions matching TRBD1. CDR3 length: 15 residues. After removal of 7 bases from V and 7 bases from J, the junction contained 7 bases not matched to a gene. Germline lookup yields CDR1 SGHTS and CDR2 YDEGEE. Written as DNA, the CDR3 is TGTGCCAGCGAGGGACAGGGGGGGATAAATTCACCCCTCCACTTT. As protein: CASEGQGGINSPLHF.

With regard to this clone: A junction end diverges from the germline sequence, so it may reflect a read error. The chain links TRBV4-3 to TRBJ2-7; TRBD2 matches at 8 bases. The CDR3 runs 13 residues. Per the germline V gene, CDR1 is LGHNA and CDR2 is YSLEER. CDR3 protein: CASSQVAGGPTSF. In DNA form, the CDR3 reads TGCGCCAGCAGCCAGGTTGCGGGGGGCCCCACTAGCTTC.

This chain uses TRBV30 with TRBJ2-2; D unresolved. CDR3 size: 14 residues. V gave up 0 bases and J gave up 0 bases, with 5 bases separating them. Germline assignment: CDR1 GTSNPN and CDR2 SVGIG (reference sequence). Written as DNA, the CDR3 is TGTGCCTGGAGTGTGCCAGCGAACACCGGGGAGCTGTTTTTT. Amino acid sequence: CAWSVPANTGELFF.

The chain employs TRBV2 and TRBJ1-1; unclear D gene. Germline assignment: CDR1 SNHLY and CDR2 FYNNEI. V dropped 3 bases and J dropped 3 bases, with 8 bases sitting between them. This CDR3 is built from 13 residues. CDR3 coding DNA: TGTGCCAGCAGTGACGGGTGGGACACTGAAGCTTTCTTT. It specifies CASSDGWDTEAFF. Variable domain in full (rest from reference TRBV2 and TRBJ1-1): EPEVTQTPSHQVTQMGQEVILRCVPISNHLYFYWYRQILGQKVEFLVSFYNNEISEKSEIFDDQFSVERPDGSNFTLKIRSTKLEDSAMYFCASSDGWDTEAFFGQGTRLTVV.

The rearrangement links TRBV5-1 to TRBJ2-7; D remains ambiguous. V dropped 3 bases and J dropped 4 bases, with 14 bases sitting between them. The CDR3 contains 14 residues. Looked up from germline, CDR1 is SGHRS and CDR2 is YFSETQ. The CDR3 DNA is TGCGCCAGCAGCTCAACGAGCGCCCTTTACGAGCAGTACTTC. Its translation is CASSSTSALYEQYF.

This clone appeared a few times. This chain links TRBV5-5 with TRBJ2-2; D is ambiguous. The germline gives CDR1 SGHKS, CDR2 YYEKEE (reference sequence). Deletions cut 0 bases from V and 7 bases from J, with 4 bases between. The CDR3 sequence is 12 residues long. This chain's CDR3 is CASSLAVGELFF. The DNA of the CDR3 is TGTGCCAGCAGCTTGGCGGTCGGGGAGCTGTTTTTT.

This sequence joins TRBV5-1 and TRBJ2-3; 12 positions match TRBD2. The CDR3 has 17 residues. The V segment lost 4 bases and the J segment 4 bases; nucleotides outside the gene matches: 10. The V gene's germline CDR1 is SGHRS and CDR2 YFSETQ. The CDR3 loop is CASSPALAGGMADTQYF. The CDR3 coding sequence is TGCGCCAGCAGCCCGGCCCTAGCGGGGGGGATGGCAGATACGCAGTATTTT.

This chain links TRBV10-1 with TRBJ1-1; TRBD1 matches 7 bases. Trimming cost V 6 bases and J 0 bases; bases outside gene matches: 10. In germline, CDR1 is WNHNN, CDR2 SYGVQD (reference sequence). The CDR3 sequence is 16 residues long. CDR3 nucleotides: TGCGCCAGCAGCCCAGGGACAGTGATTATGAACACTGAAGCTTTCTTT. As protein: CASSPGTVIMNTEAFF.

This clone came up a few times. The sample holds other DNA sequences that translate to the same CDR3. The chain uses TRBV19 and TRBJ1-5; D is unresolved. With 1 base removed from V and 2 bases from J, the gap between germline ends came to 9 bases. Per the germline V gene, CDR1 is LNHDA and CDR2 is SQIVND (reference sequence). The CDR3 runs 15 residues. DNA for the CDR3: TGTGCCAGTAGTATAGTTAGAGGCGGCAATCAGCCCCAGCATTTT. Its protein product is CASSIVRGGNQPQHF.

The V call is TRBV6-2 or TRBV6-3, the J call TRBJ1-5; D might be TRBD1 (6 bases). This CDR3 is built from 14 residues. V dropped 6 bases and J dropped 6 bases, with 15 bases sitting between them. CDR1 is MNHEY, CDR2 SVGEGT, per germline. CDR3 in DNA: TGTGCCAGCAGCTCCGAGGGGGTCGGTCAGCCCCAGCATTTT. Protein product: CASSSEGVGQPQHF.

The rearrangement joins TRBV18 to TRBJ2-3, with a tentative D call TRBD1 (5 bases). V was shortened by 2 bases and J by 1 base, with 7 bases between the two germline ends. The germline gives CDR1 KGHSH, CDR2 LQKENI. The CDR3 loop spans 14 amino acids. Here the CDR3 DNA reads TGTGCCAGCTCACCAGTCAGGGGCACAGATACGCAGTATTTT. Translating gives CASSPVRGTDTQYF.

CDR3 region: CASSLDRRAETQYF. The CDR3 coding sequence is TGTGCCAGCAGCTTGGACAGGAGGGCAGAGACCCAGTACTTC. This rearrangement joins TRBV5-6 to TRBJ2-5, with D maybe TRBD2 (6 bases). Trimming pared 0 bases from V and 4 bases from J, leaving 10 bases between. This CDR3 has 14 residues. CDR1 and CDR2 from the germline V gene are SGHDT and YYEEEE.